At least ten counts were recorded for the clone carrying this T cell receptor (beta chain). What it recognizes is unknown. This specimen belongs to a study of Graves' ophthalmopathy and Graves' hyperthyroidism. Regarding the study as a whole: Appearing in blood as well were most expanded thyroid clonotypes above 0.001 frequency.

For repertoire sequencing, the TCR beta CDR3 regions were amplified from RNA transcripts. First-round RT-PCR with HTBI primers preceded a second-round multiplex PCR. Via MiXCR, TCRdb re-called the multiplex PCR reads, giving one row per CDR3 protein. The table has roughly 500,000 distinct CDR3 sequences, about an eighth seen once; the top ten hold around 9.8%. This CDR3 is 15 amino acids long. V shed 4 bases and J 4 bases; nucleotides not matched to a gene: 8. From germline, CDR1 is MNHNS and CDR2 SASEGT. Sample: blood. The chain has TRBV6-1 and TRBJ1-1; 8 bases map to TRBD1. The clonotype originates from a woman under 40 with Graves' ophthalmopathy. The CDR3 is CASSVTGASVTEAFF. The CDR3 DNA follows: TGTGCCAGCAGTGTGACAGGGGCGTCGGTCACTGAAGCTTTCTTT.